This T cell receptor (beta chain) comes out of a study of blood T cell repertoires in COVID-19 (dated by TCRdb to about 2020). For the wider study: The collaborator samples originated in the United States, Italy and Spain and spanned the acute and convalescent phases of COVID-19. Samples were obtained from the ongoing ImmuneRACE study (first 160 participants) and from some 1,300 subjects provided by 6 global collaborators. Where available, HLA class I and class II types were obtained from metadata supplied by the sample provider rather than from assay-based typing. The sample metadata nearly always contained a de-identified subject ID, COVID-19 status, age in years and sex. The repertoires were made available in a free public database intended to serve as a resource for research on the immune response to SARS-CoV-2. The prospective study material was composed of cDNA or gDNA derived from T cells, B-cell-depleted T cells, or PBMCs. The dataset comprised deeply sampled blood TCRbeta repertoires from subjects exposed to, actively infected with, or recovered from COVID-19. Study-wide conclusions, independent of this receptor: Clinical and demographic metadata were provided uncurated, with the amount varying by source and participant.

Each collaborating institution followed its own protocols to collect whole blood in K2EDTA tubes. For TCRbeta analysis, collaborators shipped samples in one of three forms: frozen whole blood, isolated PBMCs, or DNA extracted from either of those sample types. TCRbeta CDR3 regions were amplified from genomic DNA by means of the immunoSEQ Assay, a bias-controlled multiplex PCR. The authors processed their data as follows. The number of nucleated cells in each sample was estimated by amplification of reference gene primers within the assay. To quantify the absolute abundance of each unique TCRbeta CDR3 rearrangement, sequence reads were collapsed and filtered. For each sample, productive Simpson clonality was calculated as the square root of Simpson's diversity index across productive rearrangements. TCRdb retrieved this table from immuneACCESS and kept in-frame rearrangements only. Not all clones are present; in checked studies, unresolved V genes account for under half, and no reason is known for the remainder. From that table come the V and J calls and clone size; the DNA was used to work out D and trimming. The sample yields around 99,000 clones; over 60% were counted once. The ten largest clones add up to approximately 4.5% of the sample.

Points on this clone: It lacks a known antigen. Nothing much larger sits one base from this clone, and base qualities are not available.

V is reduced by 2 bases and J by 7 bases, leaving a spacing of 20 bases between them. The CDR3 sequence holds 16 residues, the cysteine and phenylalanine included. Only CDR3 DNA is held: 48 bases, read in frame from base 1. CDR1 and CDR2 are read off the germline V gene (reference sequence) as MNHEY and SMNVEV. This TCR derives from a man between 65 and 85 years old with acute or convalescent COVID-19. Recombination connected TRBV27 to TRBJ1-2, with a tentative D gene TRBD1 over 5 matching bases. Sequenced material: peripheral blood. The DNA sequence follows: TGTGCCAGCAGTTTAAGCCCCCCGGGGGGGTCCTTTGGCTACACCTTC. Translation gives CASSLSPPGGSFGYTF.